A selection of T cell receptor beta chains follows, all from one sample in a study of CD8 T cells in ankylosing spondylitis. TCRdb re-analysed the 5' RACE reads in MiXCR, keeping a single row per CDR3 protein. Among some 130,000 distinct CDR3 sequences, around 6.6% were seen once, and the ten largest hold around 11%. The material sequenced was blood, either unsorted or a sorted T cell fraction (not recorded which). The receptors originated from a female donor with ankylosing spondylitis or in good health (not recorded which). CDR3s include the opening cysteine and the closing phenylalanine or tryptophan. D genes are given only for firm matches. Size values are once, few and many counts, or a class for expanded clones, and some rows have none.

CASSETGNADTQYF	TGTGCCAGCAGTGAAACCGGAAACGCAGATACGCAGTATTTT	-	many	TRBJ2-3	TRBV6-1
CASSYSRGRGVIDTQYF	TGTGCCAGCAGTTACTCGAGAGGGCGGGGGGTCATAGATACGCAGTATTTT	TRBD2	many	TRBJ2-3	TRBV6-2/TRBV6-3
CASGSWNTEAFF	TGTGCTAGTGGTTCGTGGAACACTGAAGCTTTCTTT	-	-	TRBJ1-1	TRBV12-5
CASSPTSGGGETQYF	TGTGCCAGCAGCCCGACTAGCGGGGGAGGAGAGACCCAGTACTTC	TRBD2	many	TRBJ2-5	TRBV12-3/TRBV12-4
CASRAQTSNEKLFF	TGTGCCAGCAGGGCGCAGACCTCTAATGAAAAACTGTTTTTT	-	few	TRBJ1-4	TRBV6-1
CASSPQGAEETQYF	TGCGCCAGCAGCCCCCAAGGGGCGGAAGAGACCCAGTACTTC	-	many	TRBJ2-5	TRBV5-1
CASSYRQGNYGYTF	TGTGCCAGCAGTTACCGACAGGGGAACTATGGCTACACCTTC	TRBD1	many	TRBJ1-2	TRBV6-5
CASSLTPAEKLFF	TGTGCCAGCAGTTTAACCCCAGCAGAAAAACTGTTTTTT	-	many	TRBJ1-4	TRBV12-3/TRBV12-4
CASSLSGDGYTF	TGTGCCAGCAGTTTAAGTGGGGATGGCTACACCTTC	-	many	TRBJ1-2	TRBV12-3/TRBV12-4
CAIRARGQLYGYTF	TGTGCCATCAGAGCCCGGGGACAGCTCTATGGCTACACCTTC	TRBD1	many	TRBJ1-2	TRBV10-3
CASSLPSGGPSNEQFF	TGCGCCAGCAGCTTGCCCAGCGGGGGTCCCTCCAATGAGCAGTTCTTC	TRBD2	many	TRBJ2-1	TRBV5-1
CASSLIGLAGPNEQFF	TGTGCCAGCAGTTTGATCGGGCTAGCGGGGCCCAATGAGCAGTTCTTC	TRBD2	many	TRBJ2-1	TRBV12-3/TRBV12-4
CASSLVGRKNTEAFF	TGCGCCAGCAGCTTGGTTGGCAGGAAGAACACTGAAGCTTTCTTT	-	many	TRBJ1-1	TRBV5-1
CASSPATGDEQFF	TGTGCTAGCAGCCCCGCCACCGGCGATGAGCAGTTCTTC	-	many	TRBJ2-1	TRBV7-7
CASSARDGATNEKLFF	TGTGCCAGCAGCGCCCGGGACGGAGCAACTAATGAAAAACTGTTTTTT	-	many	TRBJ1-4	TRBV21-1
CASSQAGIGETQYF	TGTGCCAGCAGCCAGGCGGGTATTGGTGAGACCCAGTACTTC	-	many	TRBJ2-5	TRBV4-2
CAWRDIMGGTEAFF	TGTGCCTGGAGGGATATAATGGGAGGGACTGAAGCTTTCTTT	-	-	TRBJ1-1	TRBV30
CASSVEGMADTQYF	TGTGCCAGCAGCGTAGAAGGGATGGCAGATACGCAGTATTTT	-	once	TRBJ2-3	TRBV9
CASSLDTVDQPQHF	TGTGCCAGCAGCTTGGATACCGTGGATCAGCCCCAGCATTTT	-	many	TRBJ1-5	TRBV5-5
CSASEGTGGEPQHF	TGCAGTGCTAGTGAGGGGACAGGGGGTGAGCCCCAGCATTTT	TRBD1	few	TRBJ1-5	TRBV20-1
CAISDRPRTGVDNEQFF	TGTGCCATCAGTGACCGACCACGGACAGGGGTAGACAATGAGCAGTTCTTC	TRBD1	many	TRBJ2-1	TRBV10-3
CASFESAYGYTF	TGTGCCAGCTTCGAATCTGCCTATGGCTACACCTTC	-	-	TRBJ1-2	TRBV14
CASSPTGEGEKLFF	TGTGCCAGCAGTCCGACAGGGGAGGGTGAAAAACTGTTTTTT	TRBD1	many	TRBJ1-4	TRBV12-3/TRBV12-4
CASSLGTGGETQYF	TGTGCCAGCAGTTTAGGGACAGGTGGGGAGACCCAGTACTTC	TRBD1	-	TRBJ2-5	TRBV12-3/TRBV12-4
CASSLAGQTEQFF	TGCGCCAGCAGCTTGGCGGGACAGACTGAGCAGTTCTTC	TRBD1	few	TRBJ2-1	TRBV5-1
CASSRPGTSNEQFF	TGTGCCAGCAGCCGTCCCGGGACAAGCAATGAGCAGTTCTTC	-	many	TRBJ2-1	TRBV12-3/TRBV12-4
CSALSSDSLNEKLFF	TGCAGTGCTTTATCTTCGGACAGTCTAAATGAAAAACTGTTTTTT	-	many	TRBJ1-4	TRBV20-1
CASSSISRDEQFF	TGTGCCAGCAGCTCGATTTCACGGGATGAGCAGTTCTTC	-	-	TRBJ2-1	TRBV12-3/TRBV12-4
CASSVGRRYTF	TGTGCCAGCAGCGTAGGGAGACGCTACACCTTC	-	many	TRBJ1-2	TRBV9
CASRFKETQYF	TGTGCCAGCAGATTCAAAGAGACCCAGTACTTC	-	once	TRBJ2-5	TRBV3-1